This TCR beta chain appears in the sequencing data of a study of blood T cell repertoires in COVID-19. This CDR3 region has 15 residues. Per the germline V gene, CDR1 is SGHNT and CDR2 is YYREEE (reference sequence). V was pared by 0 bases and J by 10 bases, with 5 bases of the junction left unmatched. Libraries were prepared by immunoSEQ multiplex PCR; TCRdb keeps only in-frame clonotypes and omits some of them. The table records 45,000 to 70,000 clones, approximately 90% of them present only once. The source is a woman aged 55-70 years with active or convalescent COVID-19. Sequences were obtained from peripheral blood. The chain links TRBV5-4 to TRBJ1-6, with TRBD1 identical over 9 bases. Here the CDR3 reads CASSLETGGGSPLHF. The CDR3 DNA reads TGTGCCAGCAGCTTGGAGACAGGGGGAGGCTCACCCCTCCACTTT.